This TCR beta chain was profiled in a study of type 1 regulatory T cells. Comment on this clonotype: No antigen is known for it.

A single record per CDR3 protein comes from TCRdb applying MiXCR to the reads. This table has more than 60,000 distinct CDR3 sequences, 55% to 65% appearing once. Trimming stripped 4 bases from V and 2 bases from J, with 3 bases between. CDR3 size: 11 residues. What was sequenced was cultured non-Tr1 T cells, either the whole culture or a sorted T cell fraction (not recorded which). The clonotype originates from a human donor in good health. This rearrangement joins TRBV12-3 or TRBV12-4 to TRBJ2-7; the D is unclear. Written as DNA, the CDR3 is TGTGCCAGCAGTTCCACCTACGAGCAGTACTTC. This sequence encodes CASSSTYEQYF.